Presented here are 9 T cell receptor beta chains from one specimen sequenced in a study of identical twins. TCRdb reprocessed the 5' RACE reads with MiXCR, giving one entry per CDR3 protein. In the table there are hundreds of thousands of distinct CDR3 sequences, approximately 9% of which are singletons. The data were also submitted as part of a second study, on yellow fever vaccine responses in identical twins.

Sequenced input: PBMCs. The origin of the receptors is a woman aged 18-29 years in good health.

The CDR3 protein is CASNPLPGTSGSYEQYF. CDR3 coding DNA: TGTGCCAGCAATCCCTTACCCGGGACTAGCGGGAGCTACGAGCAGTACTTC. This chain connects TRBV6-2 or TRBV6-3 to TRBJ2-7; TRBD2 matches 14 bases. This CDR3 spans 17 amino acids. With V trimmed by 7 bases and J by 3 bases, 11 bases remained unmatched. Germline CDR1 reads MNHEY; CDR2 reads SVGEGT.

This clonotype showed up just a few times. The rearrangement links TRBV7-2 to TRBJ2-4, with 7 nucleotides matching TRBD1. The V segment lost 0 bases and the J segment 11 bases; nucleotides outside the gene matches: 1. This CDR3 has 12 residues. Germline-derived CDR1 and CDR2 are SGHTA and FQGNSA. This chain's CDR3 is CASSLAGQFQYF. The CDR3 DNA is TGTGCCAGCAGCTTAGCGGGACAGTTTCAGTACTTC.

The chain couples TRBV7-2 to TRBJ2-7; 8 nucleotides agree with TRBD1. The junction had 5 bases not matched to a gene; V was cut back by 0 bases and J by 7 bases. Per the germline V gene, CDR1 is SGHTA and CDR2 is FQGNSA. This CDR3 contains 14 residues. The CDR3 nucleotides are TGTGCCAGCAGCTTAGCTTCGACAGGGGAAGAGCAGTACTTC. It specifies CASSLASTGEEQYF.

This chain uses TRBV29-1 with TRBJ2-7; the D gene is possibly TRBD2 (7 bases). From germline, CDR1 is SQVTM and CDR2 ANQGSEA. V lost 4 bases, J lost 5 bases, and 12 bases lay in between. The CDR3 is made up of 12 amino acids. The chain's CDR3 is CSVAGGPHEQYF. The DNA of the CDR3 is TGCAGCGTTGCCGGGGGGCCCCACGAGCAGTACTTC.

The CDR3 protein is CATGPSTDTQYF. The CDR3 DNA follows: TGCGCCACCGGACCTAGCACAGATACGCAGTATTTT. The chain uses TRBV5-1 and TRBJ2-3; D is unresolved. V lost 9 bases and J lost 0, with 8 bases in between. CDR1 SGHRS and CDR2 YFSETQ come from the germline V gene. The CDR3 loop spans 12 amino acids.

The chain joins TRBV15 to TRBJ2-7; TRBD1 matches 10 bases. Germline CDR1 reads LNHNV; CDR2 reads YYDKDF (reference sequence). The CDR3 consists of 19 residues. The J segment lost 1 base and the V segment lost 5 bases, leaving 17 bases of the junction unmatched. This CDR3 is CATSLRRGQGDGGSYEQYF. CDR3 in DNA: TGTGCCACCAGCCTAAGGAGAGGACAGGGGGATGGTGGGTCCTACGAGCAGTACTTC.

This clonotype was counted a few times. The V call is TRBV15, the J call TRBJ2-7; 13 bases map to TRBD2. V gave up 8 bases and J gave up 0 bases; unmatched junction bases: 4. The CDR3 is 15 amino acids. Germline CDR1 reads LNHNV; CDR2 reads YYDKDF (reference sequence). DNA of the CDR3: TGTGCCACCGGGGGACTAGCGGGAAACTCCTACGAGCAGTACTTC. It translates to CATGGLAGNSYEQYF. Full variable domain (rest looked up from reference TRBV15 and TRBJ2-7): DAMVIQNPRYQVTQFGKPVTLSCSQTLNHNVMYWYQQKSSQAPKLLFHYYDKDFNNEADTPDNFQSRRPNTSFCFLDIRSPGLGDTAMYLCATGGLAGNSYEQYFGPGTRLTVT.

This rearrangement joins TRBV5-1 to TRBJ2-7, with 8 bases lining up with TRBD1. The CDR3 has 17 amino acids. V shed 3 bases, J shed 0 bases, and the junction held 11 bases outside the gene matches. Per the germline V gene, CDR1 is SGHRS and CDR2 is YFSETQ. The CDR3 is CASSSVPGQESSYEQYF. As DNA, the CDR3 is TGCGCCAGCAGCTCAGTTCCGGGACAGGAGAGCTCCTACGAGCAGTACTTC.

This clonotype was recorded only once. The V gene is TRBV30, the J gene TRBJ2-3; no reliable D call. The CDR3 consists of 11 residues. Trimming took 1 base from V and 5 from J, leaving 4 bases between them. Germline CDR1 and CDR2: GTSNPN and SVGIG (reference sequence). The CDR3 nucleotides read TGTGCCTGGAGTGAGGGAGATACGCAGTATTTT. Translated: CAWSEGDTQYF.